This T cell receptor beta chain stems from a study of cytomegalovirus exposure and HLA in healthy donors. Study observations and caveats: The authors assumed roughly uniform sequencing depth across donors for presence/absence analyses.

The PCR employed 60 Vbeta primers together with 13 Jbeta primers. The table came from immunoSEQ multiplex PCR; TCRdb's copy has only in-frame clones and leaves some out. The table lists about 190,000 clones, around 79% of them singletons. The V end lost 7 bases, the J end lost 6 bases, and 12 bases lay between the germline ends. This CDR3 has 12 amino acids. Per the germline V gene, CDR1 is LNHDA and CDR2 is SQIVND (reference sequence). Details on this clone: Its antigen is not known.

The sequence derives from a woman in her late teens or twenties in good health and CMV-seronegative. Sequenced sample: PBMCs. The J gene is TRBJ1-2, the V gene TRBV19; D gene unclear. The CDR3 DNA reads TGTGCCAGTAACGGAGCGTGGGATGGCTACACCTTC. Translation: CASNGAWDGYTF.